This TCR beta chain was captured in a study of regulatory T cells in long-lasting Graves disease. Deletions cut 3 bases from V and 8 bases from J, with 5 bases between. Germline CDR1 KGHSH, CDR2 LQKENI. The CDR3 is 11 residues long. Time point given: newly diagnosed GD, antithyroid drugs for less than 3 months. PBMC RNA was the source of the TCR library. Researchers made TCR beta libraries by using iRepertoire HTBI primers and running Arm-PCR on CDR3 regions. TCRdb re-analysed the multiplex PCR reads in MiXCR, keeping a single row per CDR3 protein. The table shows 350,000 to 550,000 distinct CDR3 sequences, with about 15% occurring only once. This sample also appeared in a second study, on T cells in Graves' hyperthyroidism and ophthalmopathy. From that report: The HTBI primer set was used in a first-round RT-PCR of the TCR CDR3. Ophthalmopathy was told apart from stable hyperthyroidism by a 13 V-J model.

The rearrangement links TRBV18 to TRBJ2-1; D is unclear. Sequenced here: peripheral blood mononuclear cells (PBMCs), sampled at new diagnosis, from a patient treated with antithyroid drugs. The clonotype originates from a woman between 25 and 40 years old with Graves disease. CDR3 sequence (DNA): TGTGCCAGCTCACCCGTCGATGAGCAGTTCTTC. This sequence encodes CASSPVDEQFF.